The 17 T cell receptor beta chains listed next were all sequenced from one sample in a study of cytomegalovirus exposure and HLA in healthy donors. PCR was performed using 60 Vbeta and 13 Jbeta primers. The data were produced by immunoSEQ multiplex PCR, yet TCRdb's version contains in-frame clones alone and is incomplete. The sample yields 120,000 or so clones, approximately 80% seen once. Material for sequencing was PBMCs. Every receptor here comes from a woman aged 35 to 49 in good health and CMV-seronegative.

The chain joins TRBV28 to TRBJ1-2; 11 nucleotides agree with TRBD1. With 6 bases clipped from V and 9 bases from J, the junction kept 3 bases outside the gene matches. This CDR3 comprises 12 residues. Germline loops: CDR1 MDHEN, CDR2 SYDVKM. The CDR3 DNA reads TGTGCCAGCAGGGACAGGGGGCATAGCTACACCTTC. It is translated as CASRDRGHSYTF.

The genes are TRBV7-4 and TRBJ1-1; 7 positions match TRBD1. The V and J ends lost 8 bases and 5 bases, in that order; junction bases with no gene match: 17. The germline gives CDR1 SGHVT, CDR2 SQSDAQ. The CDR3 loop spans 16 amino acids. CDR3 nucleotide sequence: TGTGCCAGCCTACAGGGGTGTAGACCCCGGGGTACTGAAGCTTTCTTT. As protein: CASLQGCRPRGTEAFF.

The chain joins TRBV27 to TRBJ2-7; 9 bases are shared with TRBD2. V trimming: 2 bases; J trimming: 7 bases; junction bases outside the gene matches: 9. Germline loops: CDR1 MNHEY, CDR2 SMNVEV (reference sequence). CDR3 length equals 15 residues. CDR3 in amino acids: CASSLGGGRAGEQYF. CDR3 bases: TGTGCCAGCAGTTTAGGCGGCGGGAGGGCGGGAGAGCAGTACTTC.

The chain recombines TRBV13 with TRBJ1-2; 9 bases map to TRBD1. The CDR3 is 15 residues long. V lost 5 bases and J lost 7; bases outside the gene matches: 11. Germline CDR1 is PRHDT and CDR2 is FYEKMQ (reference sequence). CDR3: CASSGPDRGTFGYTF. The CDR3 nucleotides are TGTGCCAGCAGCGGTCCGGACAGGGGTACCTTTGGCTACACCTTC.

This clone was picked up a small number of times. This chain connects TRBV6-6 to TRBJ1-5; D is possibly TRBD1 (5 bases). Trimming stripped 6 bases from V and 5 bases from J, with 17 bases between. Per germline, CDR1 MNHNY and CDR2 SVGAGI (reference sequence). CDR3 length: 15 amino acids. CDR3 sequence (DNA): TGTGCCAGCAGCCCCCCGGGCAGGGCAGATCAGCCCCAGCATTTT. This encodes CASSPPGRADQPQHF.

The chain is built from TRBV27 and TRBJ2-3; 11 nucleotides agree with TRBD1. Germline V CDR1 and CDR2: MNHEY, SMNVEV (reference sequence). The CDR3 sequence is 17 residues long. After removal of 6 bases from V and 6 bases from J, the junction contained 14 bases not matched to a gene. CDR3 sequence: CASSYRQGQGARDTQYF. CDR3 DNA: TGTGCCAGCAGCTATCGACAAGGACAGGGGGCAAGGGATACGCAGTATTTT.

The CDR3 protein is CATSQLQAHEQYF. CDR3 bases: TGTGCCACCAGCCAACTCCAAGCCCACGAGCAGTACTTC. V gene TRBV15 combines with J gene TRBJ2-7; the D is unclear. Germline V lookup: CDR1 LNHNV, CDR2 YYDKDF (reference sequence). The CDR3 has 13 residues. Trimming took off 5 bases at V and 5 bases at J, with 13 bases between the two ends.

This chain connects TRBV4-2 to TRBJ2-3; 12 nucleotides agree with TRBD2. The CDR3 consists of 19 residues. The J segment lost 2 bases and the V segment lost 1 base, leaving 10 bases of the junction unmatched. The germline CDR1 and CDR2 sequences are LGHNA and YNFKEQ. The DNA of the CDR3 is TGTGCCAGCAGCCAAGGGACTAGCGGGGCATACCTTGTCACAGATACGCAGTATTTT. Encoded protein: CASSQGTSGAYLVTDTQYF.

This clone was counted between two and nine times. The chain employs TRBV27 and TRBJ1-1; 9 bases line up with TRBD1. The J segment lost 0 bases and the V segment lost 8 bases, leaving 7 bases of the junction unmatched. Germline assignment: CDR1 MNHEY and CDR2 SMNVEV (reference sequence). The CDR3 length is 15 residues. CDR3 amino acids: CASAAGDRVNTEAFF. For the CDR3, the DNA is TGTGCCAGCGCCGCAGGGGACAGGGTGAACACTGAAGCTTTCTTT.

The chain carries TRBV10-2 and TRBJ1-2, with D possibly matching TRBD1 (5 bases). The CDR3 totals 20 residues. Trimming removed 6 bases at V and 3 bases at J, with 32 bases between. CDR1 and CDR2 (germline): WSHSY, SAAADI. The CDR3 protein is CASSPEEGSRGIIPYYGYTF. The CDR3 DNA reads TGCGCCAGCAGCCCTGAGGAGGGGTCACGAGGGATAATCCCCTACTATGGCTACACCTTC.

The J gene is TRBJ2-1, the V gene TRBV15; 7 bases fit TRBD2. Germline CDR1 reads LNHNV; CDR2 reads YYDKDF (reference sequence). The V gene end was trimmed by 0 bases and the J gene end by 10 bases; junction bases not matched to a gene: 12. CDR3 length equals 16 residues. This CDR3 reads CATSRDYGTMGGEQFF. CDR3 DNA sequence: TGTGCCACCAGCAGAGATTATGGGACTATGGGAGGGGAGCAGTTCTTC.

The CDR3 sequence: CASSQDSYNEQFF. The CDR3, as DNA: TGCGCCAGCAGCCAAGACAGTTACAATGAGCAGTTCTTC. The chain uses TRBV4-1 and TRBJ2-1; D uncertain. The V and J ends lost 0 bases and 4 bases respectively, with 4 bases between them. CDR1 and CDR2 from the germline V gene are MGHRA and YSYEKL. The CDR3 consists of 13 residues.

The chain links TRBV7-9 to TRBJ1-2, with 12 bases matching TRBD1. With 3 bases clipped from V and 4 bases from J, the junction kept 6 bases outside the gene matches. The CDR3 contains 16 residues. Looked up from germline, CDR1 is SEHNR and CDR2 is FQNEAQ (reference sequence). In DNA form, the CDR3 reads TGTGCCAGCAGCTTGGGACAGGGGGCGCAGATCTATGGCTACACCTTC. Translation gives CASSLGQGAQIYGYTF. The full variable domain, with the rest looked up from reference TRBV7-9 and TRBJ1-2, is DTGVSQNPRHKITKRGQNVTFRCDPISEHNRLYWYRQTLGQGPEFLTYFQNEAQLEKSRLLSDRFSAERPKGSFSTLEIQRTEQGDSAMYLCASSLGQGAQIYGYTFGSGTRLTVV.

V is TRBV19 and J is TRBJ1-2; the D gene is possibly TRBD1 (5 bases). This CDR3 is 13 amino acids long. Trimming removed 3 bases at V and 2 bases at J, with 7 bases between. Germline CDR1 reads LNHDA; CDR2 reads SQIVND (reference sequence). This CDR3 reads CASSMDINYGYTF. CDR3 bases: TGTGCCAGTAGTATGGACATAAACTATGGCTACACCTTC.

This chain links TRBV28 with TRBJ2-5, with TRBD1 matching over 8 bases. The CDR3 spans 12 residues. Trimming removed 5 bases from V and 7 bases from J; junction bases left unmatched: 3. Germline values: CDR1 MDHEN, CDR2 SYDVKM. As DNA, the CDR3 is TGTGCCAGCAGTGCCCAGGGGGCGACCCAGTACTTC. Translated: CASSAQGATQYF.

With regard to this clone: Within the sample, other DNA sequences also encode this same CDR3. V usage is TRBV4-1 and J usage is TRBJ1-2, with 7 positions matching TRBD1. The CDR3 loop spans 15 amino acids. J was trimmed by 4 bases and V by 4 bases; bases with no gene match: 9. In germline, CDR1 is MGHRA, CDR2 YSYEKL. CDR3 in DNA: TGCGCCAGCAGCCCCTCCGGGACAGCTCCCTATGGCTACACCTTC. This translates into CASSPSGTAPYGYTF.

The chain carries TRBV18 and TRBJ1-2; D unclear. With 3 bases removed from V and 1 base from J, the gap between germline ends came to 9 bases. The germline gives CDR1 KGHSH, CDR2 LQKENI. CDR3 length: 14 residues. DNA of the CDR3: TGTGCCAGCTCACCCAGGCCGGTTAACTATGGCTACACCTTC. Translated: CASSPRPVNYGYTF.